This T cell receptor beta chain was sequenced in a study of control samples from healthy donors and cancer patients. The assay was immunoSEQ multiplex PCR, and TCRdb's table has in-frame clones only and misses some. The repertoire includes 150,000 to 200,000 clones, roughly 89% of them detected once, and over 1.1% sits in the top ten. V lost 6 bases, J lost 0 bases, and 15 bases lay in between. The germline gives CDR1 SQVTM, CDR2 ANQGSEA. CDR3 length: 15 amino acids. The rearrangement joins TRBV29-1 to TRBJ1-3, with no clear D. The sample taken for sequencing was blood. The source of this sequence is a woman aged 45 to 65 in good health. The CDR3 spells CSVVDTGFSGNTIYF. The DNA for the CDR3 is TGCAGCGTCGTTGACACCGGATTCTCTGGAAACACCATATATTTT. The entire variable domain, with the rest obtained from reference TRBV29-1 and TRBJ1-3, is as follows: SAVISQKPSRDICQRGTSLTIQCQVDSQVTMMFWYRQQPGQSLTLIATANQGSEATYESGFVIDKFPISRPNLTFSTLTVSNMSPEDSSIYLCSVVDTGFSGNTIYFGEGSWLTVV.